This T cell receptor (beta chain) was recovered during a study of graft-versus-host responses after intestinal transplantation. Background on the study: Multivisceral, liver-intestinal, or isolated intestinal grafts were transplanted into recipients.

Germline V gene lookup returns CDR1 LGHNA and CDR2 YNFKEQ. The CDR3 spans 17 residues. Unmatched junction bases numbered 10, after V lost 3 bases and J lost 3 bases. TCRdb keeps only in-frame clones here, not all; method: immunoSEQ multiplex PCR. The sample consists of around 120,000 clones, roughly nine tenths of them appearing once. Study findings and constraints: Among recipient marrow samples, GvH clones were found; some appeared first in ileum or blood. Early post-transplant HvG declines tracked with peak circulating GvH clone levels. Some patients had graft-donor T cell macrochimerism. In their allografts, the ratios of graft-versus-host to host-versus-graft T cell clones were high.

With respect to this clone: Its antigen remains unknown.

The source of this sequence is a human donor who received an intestinal transplant. Material: unstimulated CD4+ T cells sorted from spleen or lymph node cells, obtained before intestinal transplant. The V gene is TRBV4-2, the J gene TRBJ1-4, with 7 bases that match TRBD1. The CDR3 spells CASSQLTDGTANEKLFF. The CDR3 region has the DNA TGTGCCAGCAGCCAGCTCACAGACGGGACAGCTAATGAAAAACTGTTTTTT.